This entry lists 20 T cell receptor beta chains sequenced from one sample in a study of shared clonotypes between healthy human individuals. Cells designated naive CD8 were CD45RO-negative and were positively selected for CCR7, with terminally differentiated effector memory CD45RA+ cells excluded. Measured with immunoSEQ multiplex PCR; TCRdb has only the in-frame clones, and not every one. The data hold around 1.9 million clones, with 85% to 95% observed a single time. Source material: naive CD8+ T cells from PBMCs. The receptor source for this set is a man aged 18-30 years in good health. Some clones in this sample may be carry-over from other donors' samples.

The chain recombines TRBV14 with TRBJ1-1; possible D gene TRBD1, 5 bases. CDR1 SGHDN and CDR2 FVKESK come from the germline V gene. The V gene lost 4 bases and the J gene lost 4 bases, with 19 bases spanning the gap. The CDR3 spans 16 residues. The CDR3 DNA reads as TGTGCCAGCAGCCCCGGGGAACATGGGGCGAGCACTGAAGCTTTCTTT. This encodes CASSPGEHGASTEAFF.

CDR3 DNA sequence: TGTGCCAGCAGTGAATCTAGTCGGACAGATCTATCCGAGCAGTACTTC. Encoded protein: CASSESSRTDLSEQYF. V is TRBV25-1 and J is TRBJ2-7, with a possible D match to TRBD1 (6 bases). The ends were cut back, 1 base at V and 6 bases at J, with 19 bases in the middle. This CDR3 is built from 16 residues. Germline V lookup: CDR1 MGHDK, CDR2 SYGVNS.

The gene calls are TRBV28 and TRBJ1-1, with TRBD1 matching over 8 bases. The germline gives CDR1 MDHEN, CDR2 SYDVKM. V trimming: 2 bases; J trimming: 9 bases; junction bases outside the gene matches: 11. CDR3 size: 15 residues. For the CDR3, the DNA is TGTGCCAGCAGTTTAGGCAGGGGGCAGCGGTTGAAAGCTTTCTTT. Translation gives CASSLGRGQRLKAFF.

This clone showed up just a few times. The chain links TRBV9 to TRBJ1-1, with a possible D match to TRBD1 (5 bases). The CDR3 is 13 residues long. The germline V and J ends were trimmed by 2 bases and 6 bases, with 11 bases remaining between them. CDR1 and CDR2 from the germline V gene are SGDLS and YYNGEE. CDR3 loop: CASSVQGLSEAFF. In DNA, the CDR3 is TGTGCCAGCAGCGTCCAGGGTTTATCTGAAGCTTTCTTT.

This clone was recorded once. J is TRBJ1-2 and V is TRBV27; TRBD1 matches at 9 bases. This CDR3 has 15 residues. J gave up 8 bases and V 4 bases, and 11 bases lay outside the gene matches. CDR1 and CDR2 from the germline V gene are MNHEY and SMNVEV (reference sequence). Here the CDR3 reads CASSSTRQGVFGYTF. DNA of the CDR3: TGTGCCAGCAGTTCCACCAGACAGGGGGTGTTCGGCTACACCTTC.

The CDR3 sequence is CASSPDRAIYGYTF. CDR3 DNA sequence: TGTGCCAGCAGCCCCGACAGGGCCATCTATGGCTACACCTTC. This chain links TRBV7-6 with TRBJ1-2, with 7 bases that match TRBD1. Per the germline V gene, CDR1 is SGHVS and CDR2 is FNYEAQ. Trimming cost V 5 bases and J 4 bases; bases outside gene matches: 7. The CDR3 runs to 14 residues. The entire variable domain, with the rest obtained from reference TRBV7-6 and TRBJ1-2, is as follows: GAGVSQSPRYKVTKRGQDVALRCDPISGHVSLYWYRQALGQGPEFLTYFNYEAQQDKSGLPNDRFSAERPEGSISTLTIQRTEQRDSAMYRCASSPDRAIYGYTFGSGTRLTVV.

Concerning this clone: Other nucleotide sequences in the sample specify the same CDR3. The genes are TRBV9 and TRBJ2-7; 7 nucleotides match TRBD1. The CDR3 runs 14 residues. V was pared by 3 bases and J by 1 base, with 4 bases of the junction left unmatched. From germline, CDR1 is SGDLS and CDR2 YYNGEE. The CDR3 nucleotides are TGTGCCAGCAGCGCTCGGGACAGATCCTACGAGCAGTACTTC. Protein product: CASSARDRSYEQYF. Filled out from reference TRBV9 and TRBJ2-7, the complete variable domain reads DSGVTQTPKHLITATGQRVTLRCSPRSGDLSVYWYQQSLDQGLQFLIQYYNGEERAKGNILERFSAQQFPDLHSELNLSSLELGDSALYFCASSARDRSYEQYFGPGTRLTVT.

This rearrangement joins TRBV5-1 to TRBJ2-3, with D possibly called TRBD1 or TRBD2 (5 bases each). Germline loops: CDR1 SGHRS, CDR2 YFSETQ. Trimming removed 0 bases at V and 1 base at J, with 9 bases between. This CDR3 contains 15 residues. This CDR3 is CASSLATAGTDTQYF. As DNA, the CDR3 is TGCGCCAGCAGCTTGGCGACAGCGGGCACAGATACGCAGTATTTT.

This clone appeared a single time. The genes are TRBV2 and TRBJ2-3; the D gene is possibly TRBD1 (6 bases). Trimming cost V 7 bases and J 1 base, with 12 bases left between them. The CDR3 is made up of 14 amino acids. Germline CDR1 and CDR2: SNHLY and FYNNEI. CDR3 DNA sequence: TGTGCCAGCACCGCAGGGGTACGCACAGATACGCAGTATTTT. This gives the protein CASTAGVRTDTQYF.

This chain connects TRBV19 to TRBJ1-3; D possibly corresponds to TRBD1 (5 bases). The CDR3 spans 13 residues. Germline V gene lookup returns CDR1 LNHDA and CDR2 SQIVND (reference sequence). The V and J ends lost 7 bases and 4 bases respectively, with 11 bases between them. For the CDR3, the DNA is TGTGCCAGTATGGGGACGGACGGAAACACCATATATTTT. Its translation: CASMGTDGNTIYF.

The chain has TRBV11-2 and TRBJ2-7; weak D call: TRBD1 (5 bases). The germline V and J ends were trimmed by 0 bases and 6 bases, with 9 bases remaining between them. The CDR3 length is 13 residues. Germline V gives CDR1 SGHAT, CDR2 FQNNGV. The CDR3 loop is CASSLDVTGEQYF. In DNA form, the CDR3 reads TGTGCCAGCAGCTTAGATGTAACAGGCGAGCAGTACTTC.

The chain employs TRBV7-9 and TRBJ2-1; tentative D call: TRBD2 (6 bases). V gave up 1 base and J gave up 5 bases, with 18 bases separating them. Germline V lookup: CDR1 SEHNR, CDR2 FQNEAQ (reference sequence). There are 17 residues in the CDR3. CDR3 in amino acids: CASSLVTGSGVNNEQFF. Here the CDR3 DNA reads TGTGCCAGCAGCTTAGTGACGGGGTCGGGGGTCAACAATGAGCAGTTCTTC.

The V call is TRBV19, the J call TRBJ2-7; weak D call: TRBD1 (5 bases). The CDR3 totals 14 residues. Germline values: CDR1 LNHDA, CDR2 SQIVND (reference sequence). V dropped 5 bases and J dropped 2 bases, with 13 bases sitting between them. CDR3 loop: CASSARTNPYEQYF. CDR3 in DNA: TGTGCCAGTAGTGCTAGGACAAATCCCTACGAGCAGTACTTC.

The chain recombines TRBV6-5 with TRBJ1-2, with D maybe TRBD1 (5 bases). V was clipped by 0 bases and J by 6 bases, with 8 bases between them. This CDR3 comprises 13 residues. CDR1 MNHEY and CDR2 SVGAGI come from the germline V gene. For the CDR3, the DNA is TGTGCCAGCAGTTACTCGGAAGGGGATGGCTACACCTTC. It encodes CASSYSEGDGYTF.

This rearrangement joins TRBV28 to TRBJ2-7, with a weak D call TRBD1 (5 bases). The V and J ends lost 5 bases and 0 bases respectively, with 17 bases between them. This CDR3 comprises 16 residues. Germline V gives CDR1 MDHEN, CDR2 SYDVKM. CDR3 sequence (DNA): TGTGCCAGCAGTCCCGAAGGCCAGGGTGCCTCCTACGAGCAGTACTTC. Residues: CASSPEGQGASYEQYF. Together with reference TRBV28 and TRBJ2-7, the CDR3 gives the full variable domain: DVKVTQSSRYLVKRTGEKVFLECVQDMDHENMFWYRQDPGLGLRLIYFSYDVKMKEKGDIPEGYSVSREKKERFSLILESASTNQTSMYLCASSPEGQGASYEQYFGPGTRLTVT.

CDR3 region: CASSPIRDRGTDTQYF. Written as DNA, the CDR3 is TGTGCCAGTAGTCCAATCCGGGACAGGGGTACAGATACGCAGTATTTT. The chain joins TRBV19 to TRBJ2-3; TRBD1 matches at 10 bases. The CDR3 is 16 amino acids. CDR1 and CDR2 (germline): LNHDA, SQIVND (reference sequence). V was clipped by 5 bases and J by 3 bases; unmatched bases: 8. The variable domain in full, completed from reference TRBV19 and TRBJ2-3, reads DGGITQSPKYLFRKEGQNVTLSCEQNLNHDAMYWYRQDPGQGLRLIYYSQIVNDFQKGDIAEGYSVSREKKESFPLTVTSAQKNPTAFYLCASSPIRDRGTDTQYFGPGTRLTVL.

The V and J genes are TRBV4-1 and TRBJ1-5; D is perhaps TRBD1 (5 bases). This CDR3 has 15 residues. The V and J ends lost 1 base and 3 bases respectively, with 10 bases between them. Germline V gives CDR1 MGHRA, CDR2 YSYEKL. The DNA of the CDR3 is TGCGCCAGCAGCCAAGGACAGTTCGTCAATCAGCCCCAGCATTTT. Its protein is CASSQGQFVNQPQHF.

V usage is TRBV19 and J usage is TRBJ2-3; 11 bases map to TRBD2. The CDR3 is 17 residues long. The germline V gene has CDR1 LNHDA and CDR2 SQIVND (reference sequence). J lost 2 bases, V lost 5 bases, and 9 bases had no gene match. The CDR3 loop is CASSPRTSGPITDTQYF. CDR3 nucleotides: TGTGCCAGTAGTCCCCGGACTAGCGGGCCCATCACAGATACGCAGTATTTT. Supplemented by reference TRBV19 and TRBJ2-3, the full variable domain reads DGGITQSPKYLFRKEGQNVTLSCEQNLNHDAMYWYRQDPGQGLRLIYYSQIVNDFQKGDIAEGYSVSREKKESFPLTVTSAQKNPTAFYLCASSPRTSGPITDTQYFGPGTRLTVL.

This chain uses TRBV5-6 with TRBJ2-3; the D gene is possibly TRBD2 (6 bases). The CDR3 length is 15 residues. Trimming stripped 4 bases from V and 7 bases from J, with 19 bases between. Germline CDR1 is SGHDT and CDR2 is YYEEEE. The CDR3 DNA reads TGTGCCAGCAGCCCCAGATCGGGCGGGACCAATACGCAGTATTTT. This codes for CASSPRSGGTNTQYF.

This clone was seen a few times. This chain uses TRBV27 with TRBJ2-5, with D possibly being TRBD1 (6 bases). V was trimmed by 5 bases and J by 4 bases, leaving 14 bases between them. The CDR3 covers 14 residues. Germline CDR1 and CDR2: MNHEY and SMNVEV (reference sequence). The CDR3 DNA reads as TGTGCCAGCAGTCTTAATGGGGGCCGAGAGACCCAGTACTTC. It encodes CASSLNGGRETQYF.